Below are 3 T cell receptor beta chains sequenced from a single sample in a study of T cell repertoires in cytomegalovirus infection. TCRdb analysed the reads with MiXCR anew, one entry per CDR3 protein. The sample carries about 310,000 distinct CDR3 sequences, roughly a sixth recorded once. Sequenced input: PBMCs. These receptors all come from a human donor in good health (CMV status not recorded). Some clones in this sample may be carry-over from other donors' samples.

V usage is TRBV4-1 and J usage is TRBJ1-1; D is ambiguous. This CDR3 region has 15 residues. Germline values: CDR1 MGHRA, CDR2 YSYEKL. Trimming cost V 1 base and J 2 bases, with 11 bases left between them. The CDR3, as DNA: TGCGCCAGCAGCCAAGTAATCCAGATTAACACTGAAGCTTTCTTT. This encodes CASSQVIQINTEAFF.

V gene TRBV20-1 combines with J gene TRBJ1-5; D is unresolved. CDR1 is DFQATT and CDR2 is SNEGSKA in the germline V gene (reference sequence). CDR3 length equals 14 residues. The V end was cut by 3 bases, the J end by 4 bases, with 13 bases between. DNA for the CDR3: TGCAGTGCTAGCAATCGGGGAAAGAATCAGCCCCAGCATTTT. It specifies CSASNRGKNQPQHF.

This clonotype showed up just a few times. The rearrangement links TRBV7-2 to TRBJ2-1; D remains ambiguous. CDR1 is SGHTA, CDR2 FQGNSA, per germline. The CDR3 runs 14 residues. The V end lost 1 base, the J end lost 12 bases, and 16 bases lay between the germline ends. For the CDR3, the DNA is TGTGCCAGCAGCTTAGTGGATATTGGCGTTGGGCAGTTCTTC. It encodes CASSLVDIGVGQFF.